The rows below give T cell receptor beta chains drawn from one sample of a study of CD8+CD57+ T cells in acquired aplastic anemia. TCRdb used MiXCR to reprocess the reads, holding one entry per CDR3 protein. The sample consists of about 200,000 distinct CDR3 sequences, 65% of them appearing once. The sample comprised sorted CD4+, CD8+, or CD8+CD57+ T cells (not recorded which) from PBMCs. These receptor sequences come from a human donor with aplastic anemia. The CDR3 runs from the conserved cysteine through the conserved F or W.

CDR3,J,V,length
CASSLDVGGYTF,TRBJ1-2,TRBV9,12
CSARPLAGAQETQYF,TRBJ2-5,TRBV20-1,15
CASSLAGGLGEQFF,TRBJ2-1,TRBV25-1,14
CASSQGQGAREQFF,TRBJ2-1,TRBV7-9,14
CARKPGLAGIPYNEQFF,TRBJ2-1,TRBV2,17
CASRDRGLFYGYTF,TRBJ1-2,TRBV2,14
CSARGPGTDEKLFF,TRBJ1-4,TRBV20-1,14
CASSLAGIGPEQYF,TRBJ2-7,TRBV7-8,14
CASSQALYTQYF,TRBJ2-3,TRBV14,12
CASSDGVYVETQYF,TRBJ2-5,TRBV2,14
CASSIASGRPYNEQFF,TRBJ2-1,TRBV19,16
CASSYSIWSSGNTIYF,TRBJ1-3,TRBV6-5,16
CASGLVEGVGELLF,TRBJ2-2,TRBV12-5,14
CASSGQSPLHF,TRBJ1-6,TRBV2,11
CASASLAGYNEQFF,TRBJ2-1,TRBV2,14
CASSEVVGPYNEQFF,TRBJ2-1,TRBV2,15
CASSYPTGLQYF,TRBJ2-7,TRBV6-5,12
CAITGRDGYTF,TRBJ1-2,TRBV10-3,11
CASSIGDRFQPQHF,TRBJ1-5,TRBV19,14
CASSFSTEQYF,TRBJ2-7,TRBV7-9,11
CASSYESRLSPLHF,TRBJ1-6,TRBV6-5,14
CATSAGGTGGDTNEKLFF,TRBJ1-4,TRBV24-1,18
CASSYGQGVLSPLHF,TRBJ1-6,TRBV25-1,15
CATSRGLGSGANVLTF,TRBJ2-6,TRBV15,16
CASSMRGGSYEQYF,TRBJ2-7,TRBV19,14
CSARRDTRNTEAFF,TRBJ1-1,TRBV20-1,14
CASSALRGRSSYNEQFF,TRBJ2-1,TRBV12-3/TRBV12-4,17
CASSLGPTSLQYF,TRBJ2-7,TRBV12-3/TRBV12-4,13
CAINSGMNTEAFF,TRBJ1-1,TRBV10-3,13
CASSRTGGRELFF,TRBJ2-2,TRBV7-8,13
CASSRARGDNQPQHF,TRBJ1-5,TRBV10-3,15
CASSFIAGGLTDTQYF,TRBJ2-3,TRBV7-2,16
CASSLEGGRTYEQYF,TRBJ2-7,TRBV7-9,15
CAPTNFDEQYF,TRBJ2-7,TRBV5-6,11
CASSVTGSHNEQFF,TRBJ2-1,TRBV7-3,14
CATSSLGYNNEQFF,TRBJ2-1,TRBV15,14
CASGGQGGNEQFF,TRBJ2-1,TRBV5-1,13
CASSRETSTYEQYF,TRBJ2-7,TRBV7-2,14
CASSLEQAGNQPQHF,TRBJ1-5,TRBV12-3/TRBV12-4,15
CASSFCWGRLNEKLFF,TRBJ1-4,TRBV7-3,16
CASRSFEQFF,TRBJ2-1,TRBV5-1,10
CASSLRLAGSYEQYF,TRBJ2-7,TRBV4-2,15
CASSVPGQLGNEQFF,TRBJ2-1,TRBV25-1,15
CASSGPGGSSPLHF,TRBJ1-6,TRBV6-5,14
CSVVPSSPSETQYF,TRBJ2-5,TRBV29-1,14
CSAVLNSQETQYF,TRBJ2-5,TRBV20-1,13
CSASHVGTEAFF,TRBJ1-1,TRBV20-1,12
CASRWEGRGRGYTF,TRBJ1-2,TRBV28,14
CATSRDPSSSYNSPLHF,TRBJ1-6,TRBV15,17
CASSIDRTDTEAFF,TRBJ1-1,TRBV19,14